This T cell receptor beta chain was recorded in a study of blood T cell repertoires in COVID-19. Across the whole study: The origin of the acute and convalescent COVID-19 samples was the United States, Italy and Spain.

V lost 10 bases, J lost 3 bases, and 15 bases lay in between. CDR1 is MDHEN, CDR2 SYDVKM, per germline. CDR3 length equals 13 residues. In the study's own analysis: Amplifying reference gene primers gave estimates of nucleated cell counts. Repertoires were generated with immunoSEQ multiplex PCR, while TCRdb's copy carries only in-frame clones and drops some. V, J and clone size were drawn from that table, and D and trimming were deduced from the DNA. This table holds 75,000 to 80,000 clones, 75% to 90% found once. The rearrangement uses TRBV28 and TRBJ1-1; D gene unclear. The TCR sequence derives from a human donor in a cohort sampled during active COVID-19. The material sequenced was peripheral blood. CDR3 loop: CATREVEYTEAFF. Here the CDR3 DNA reads TGTGCCACCCGAGAGGTGGAGTACACTGAAGCTTTCTTT.